This T cell receptor (beta chain) was obtained from a study of tumor-infiltrating lymphocytes in primary liver carcinoma. Study information: Surgical resection was the treatment these patients received for primary liver carcinoma. The number of productive TCRbeta reads per sample ranged from roughly 3.5 to 8 million and was similar across tissue types.

As to this clonotype: Its cognate antigen is unknown. This clone may be a read error of a much larger clone one base away.

Germline DNA was also extracted, while the blood RNA originated from unsorted whole blood. The CDR3 consists of 14 residues. The V gene lost 8 bases and the J gene lost 7 bases, with 21 bases spanning the gap. Study-wide findings and caveats: CD4+ and CD8+ repertoires could not be compared in these unsorted bulk samples. Tumor-adjacent and tumor-blood pairs overlapped less than tumor region pairs did.

With a constant-region primer, TCR beta cDNA was made from 400 to 550 ng of total RNA. The TCR beta library was amplified through three nested multiplex PCR rounds in a modified ARM-PCR procedure. Researchers ran the first two PCR rounds for roughly 10 cycles each with TRBV1-TRBV30 forward primers and a C-beta reverse primer. TCRdb re-called the multiplex PCR reads through MiXCR, storing one row per CDR3 protein. The data show roughly 180,000 distinct CDR3 sequences, 60% seen once. The chain joins TRBV12-3 or TRBV12-4 to TRBJ2-7, with a tentative D call TRBD1 (6 bases). This TCR was recovered from a man aged 40-50 years with primary liver carcinoma and hepatitis B virus infection. Sequenced sample: peripheral blood. The CDR3 loop is CASRTMLRGKEQYF. CDR3 coding DNA: TGTGCCAGCCGTACCATGCTGAGGGGGAAGGAGCAGTACTTC.